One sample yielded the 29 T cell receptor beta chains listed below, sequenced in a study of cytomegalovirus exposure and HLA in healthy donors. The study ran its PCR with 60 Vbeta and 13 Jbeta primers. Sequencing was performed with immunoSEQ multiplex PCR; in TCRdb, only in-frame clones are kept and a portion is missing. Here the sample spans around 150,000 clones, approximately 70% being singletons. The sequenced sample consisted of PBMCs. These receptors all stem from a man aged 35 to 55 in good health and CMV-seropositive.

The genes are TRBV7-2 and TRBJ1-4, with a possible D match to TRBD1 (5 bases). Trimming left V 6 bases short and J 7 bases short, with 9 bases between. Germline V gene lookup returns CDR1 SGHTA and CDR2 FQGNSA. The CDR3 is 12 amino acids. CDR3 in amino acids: CASSRTGEKLFF. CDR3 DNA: TGTGCCAGCAGTCGCACAGGTGAAAAACTGTTTTTT.

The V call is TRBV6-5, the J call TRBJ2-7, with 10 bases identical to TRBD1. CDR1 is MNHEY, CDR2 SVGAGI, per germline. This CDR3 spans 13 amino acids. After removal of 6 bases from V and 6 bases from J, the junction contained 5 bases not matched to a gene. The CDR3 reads CASSHRTGGEQYF. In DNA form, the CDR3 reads TGTGCCAGCAGCCACCGGACAGGGGGCGAGCAGTACTTC.

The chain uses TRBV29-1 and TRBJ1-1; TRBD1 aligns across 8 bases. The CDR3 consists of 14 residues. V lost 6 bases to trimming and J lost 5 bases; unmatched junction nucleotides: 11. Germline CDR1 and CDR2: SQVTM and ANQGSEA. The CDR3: CSVPDREDETEAFF. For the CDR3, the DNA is TGCAGCGTCCCGGACAGGGAGGATGAGACTGAAGCTTTCTTT.

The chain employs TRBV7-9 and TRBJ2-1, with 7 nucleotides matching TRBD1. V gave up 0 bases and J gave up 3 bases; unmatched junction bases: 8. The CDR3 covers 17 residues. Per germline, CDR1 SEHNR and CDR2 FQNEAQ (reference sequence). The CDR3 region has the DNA TGTGCCAGCAGCTTAGCGCTGACAGGGTTAGGCTACAATGAGCAGTTCTTC. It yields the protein CASSLALTGLGYNEQFF.

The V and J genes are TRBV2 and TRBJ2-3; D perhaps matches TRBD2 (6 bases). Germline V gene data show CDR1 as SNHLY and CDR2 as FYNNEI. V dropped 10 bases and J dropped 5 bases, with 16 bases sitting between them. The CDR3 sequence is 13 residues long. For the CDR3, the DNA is TGTGCCAACCCGCGGGACTCCCTAGATACGCAGTATTTT. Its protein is CANPRDSLDTQYF. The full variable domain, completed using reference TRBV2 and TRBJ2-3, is EPEVTQTPSHQVTQMGQEVILRCVPISNHLYFYWYRQILGQKVEFLVSFYNNEISEKSEIFDDQFSVERPDGSNFTLKIRSTKLEDSAMYFCANPRDSLDTQYFGPGTRLTVL.

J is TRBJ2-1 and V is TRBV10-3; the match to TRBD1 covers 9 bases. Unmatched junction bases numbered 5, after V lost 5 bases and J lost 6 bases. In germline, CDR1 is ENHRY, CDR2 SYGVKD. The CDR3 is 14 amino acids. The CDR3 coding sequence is TGTGCCATCAGTTGGGACAGGGATGGCAATGAGCAGTTCTTC. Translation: CAISWDRDGNEQFF.

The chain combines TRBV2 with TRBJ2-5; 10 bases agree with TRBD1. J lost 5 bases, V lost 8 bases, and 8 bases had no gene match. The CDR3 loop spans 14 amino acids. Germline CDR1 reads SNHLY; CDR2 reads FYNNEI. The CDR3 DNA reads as TGTGCCAGCCGGGACAGGGGTTCGGGGGAGACCCAGTACTTC. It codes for CASRDRGSGETQYF. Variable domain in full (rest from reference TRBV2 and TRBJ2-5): EPEVTQTPSHQVTQMGQEVILRCVPISNHLYFYWYRQILGQKVEFLVSFYNNEISEKSEIFDDQFSVERPDGSNFTLKIRSTKLEDSAMYFCASRDRGSGETQYFGPGTRLLVL.

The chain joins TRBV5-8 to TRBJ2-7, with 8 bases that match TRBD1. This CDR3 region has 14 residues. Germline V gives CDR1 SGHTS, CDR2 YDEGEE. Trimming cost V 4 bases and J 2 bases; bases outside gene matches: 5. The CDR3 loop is CASSPRTGTYEQYF. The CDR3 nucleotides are TGTGCCAGCAGCCCGCGGACAGGGACCTACGAGCAGTACTTC.

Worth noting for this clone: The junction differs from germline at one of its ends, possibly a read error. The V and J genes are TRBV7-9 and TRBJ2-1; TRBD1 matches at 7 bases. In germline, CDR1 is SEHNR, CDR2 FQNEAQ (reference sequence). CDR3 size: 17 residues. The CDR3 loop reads CSSSSTDRVWSRNEQFF. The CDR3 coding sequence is TGTTCCAGCAGTTCGACCGACAGGGTTTGGTCGCGCAATGAGCAGTTCTTC.

DNA of the CDR3: TGCGCCAGCAGCCTTGTGGGACTAGCGGGAAAGGGTGAGCAGTTCTTC. It is translated as CASSLVGLAGKGEQFF. This chain joins TRBV4-1 and TRBJ2-1, with TRBD2 matching 13 bases. The CDR3 has 16 residues. Germline V gene data show CDR1 as MGHRA and CDR2 as YSYEKL. J gave up 9 bases and V 4 bases, and 9 bases lay outside the gene matches.

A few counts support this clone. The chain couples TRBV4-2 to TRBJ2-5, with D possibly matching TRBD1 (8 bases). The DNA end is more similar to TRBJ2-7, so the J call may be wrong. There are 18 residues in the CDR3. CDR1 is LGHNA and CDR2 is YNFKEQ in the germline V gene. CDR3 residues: CASSHLSGGDRGLYEQYF. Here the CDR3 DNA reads TGTGCCAGCAGCCACCTTTCGGGAGGTGACAGGGGCCTCTACGAGCAGTACTTC.

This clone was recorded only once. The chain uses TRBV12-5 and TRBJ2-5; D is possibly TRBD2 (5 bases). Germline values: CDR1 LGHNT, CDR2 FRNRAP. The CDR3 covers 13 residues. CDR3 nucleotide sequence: TGTGCGTCGCGGGTAAGGGTAGGAGAGACCCAGTACTTC. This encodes CASRVRVGETQYF.

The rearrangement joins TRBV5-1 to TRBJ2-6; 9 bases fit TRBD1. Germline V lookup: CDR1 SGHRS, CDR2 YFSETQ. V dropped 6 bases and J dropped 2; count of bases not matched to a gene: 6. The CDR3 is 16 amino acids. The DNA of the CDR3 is TGCGCCAGCACCGTGGGACAGGGTACTGGGGCCAACGTCCTGACTTTC. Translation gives CASTVGQGTGANVLTF.

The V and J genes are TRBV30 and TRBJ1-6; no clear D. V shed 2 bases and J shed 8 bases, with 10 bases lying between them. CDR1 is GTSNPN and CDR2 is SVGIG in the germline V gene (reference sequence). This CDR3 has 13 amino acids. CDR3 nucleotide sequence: TGTGCCTGGAGTCCCCCGGGAGATTCACCCCTCCACTTT. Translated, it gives CAWSPPGDSPLHF.

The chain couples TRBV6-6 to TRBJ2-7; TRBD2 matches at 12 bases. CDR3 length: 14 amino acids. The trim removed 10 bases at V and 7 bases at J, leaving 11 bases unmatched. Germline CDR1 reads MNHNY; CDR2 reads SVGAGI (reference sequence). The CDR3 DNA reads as TGTGCCATCCCGCGACTAGCGGGGGAAGAAGAGCAGTACTTC. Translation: CAIPRLAGEEEQYF.

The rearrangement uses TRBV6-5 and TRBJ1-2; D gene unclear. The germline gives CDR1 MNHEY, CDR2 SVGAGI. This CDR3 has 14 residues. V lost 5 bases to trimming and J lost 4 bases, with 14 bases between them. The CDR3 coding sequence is TGTGCCAGCAGTGAACGGGGAGCGAGCTATGGCTACACCTTC. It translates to CASSERGASYGYTF.

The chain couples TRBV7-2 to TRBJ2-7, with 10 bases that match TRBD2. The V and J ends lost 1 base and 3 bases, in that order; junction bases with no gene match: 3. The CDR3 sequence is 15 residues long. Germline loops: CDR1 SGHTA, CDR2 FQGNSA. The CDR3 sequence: CASSLGLAGDYEQYF. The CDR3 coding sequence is TGTGCCAGCAGCTTAGGGCTAGCGGGGGACTACGAGCAGTACTTC. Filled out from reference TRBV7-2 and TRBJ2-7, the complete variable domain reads GAGVSQSPSNKVTEKGKDVELRCDPISGHTALYWYRQSLGQGLEFLIYFQGNSAPDKSGLPSDRFSAERTGGSVSTLTIQRTQQEDSAVYLCASSLGLAGDYEQYFGPGTRLTVT.

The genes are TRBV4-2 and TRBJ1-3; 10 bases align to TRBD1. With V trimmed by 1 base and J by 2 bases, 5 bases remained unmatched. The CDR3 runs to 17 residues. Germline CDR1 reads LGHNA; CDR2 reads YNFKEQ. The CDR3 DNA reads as TGTGCCAGCAGCCAAGGACAGGGGGCGCTTCCTGGAAACACCATATATTTT. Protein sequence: CASSQGQGALPGNTIYF.

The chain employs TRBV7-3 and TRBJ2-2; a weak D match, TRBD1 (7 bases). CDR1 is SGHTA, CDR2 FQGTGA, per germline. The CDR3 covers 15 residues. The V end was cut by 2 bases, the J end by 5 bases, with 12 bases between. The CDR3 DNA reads TGTGCCAGCAGCTTAGGGGGGACAGCAACCGGGGAGCTGTTTTTT. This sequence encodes CASSLGGTATGELFF.

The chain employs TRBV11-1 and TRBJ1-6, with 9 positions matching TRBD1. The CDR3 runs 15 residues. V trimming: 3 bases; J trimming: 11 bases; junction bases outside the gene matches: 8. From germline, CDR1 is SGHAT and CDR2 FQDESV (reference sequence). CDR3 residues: CASSFLGTGLAPLHF. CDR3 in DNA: TGTGCCAGCAGCTTTCTTGGGACAGGGTTGGCACCCCTCCACTTT.

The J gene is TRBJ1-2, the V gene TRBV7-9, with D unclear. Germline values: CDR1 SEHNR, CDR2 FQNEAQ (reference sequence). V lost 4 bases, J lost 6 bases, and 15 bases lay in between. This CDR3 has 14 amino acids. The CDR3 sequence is CASSSGKDFDGYTF. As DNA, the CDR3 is TGTGCCAGCAGCTCAGGAAAGGATTTTGATGGCTACACCTTC.

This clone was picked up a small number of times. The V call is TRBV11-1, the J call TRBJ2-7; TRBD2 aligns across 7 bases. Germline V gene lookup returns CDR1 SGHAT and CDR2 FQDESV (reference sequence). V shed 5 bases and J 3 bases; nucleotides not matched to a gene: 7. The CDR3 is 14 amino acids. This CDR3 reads CASSLGEGIYEQYF. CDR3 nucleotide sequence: TGTGCCAGCAGCCTAGGGGAGGGGATCTACGAGCAGTACTTC.

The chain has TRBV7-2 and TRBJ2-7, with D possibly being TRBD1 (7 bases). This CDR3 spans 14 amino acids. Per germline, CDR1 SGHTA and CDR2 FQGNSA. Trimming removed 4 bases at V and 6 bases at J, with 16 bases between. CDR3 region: CASSSSQGEAEQYF. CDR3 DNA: TGTGCCAGCAGCTCCTCCCAGGGGGAGGCCGAGCAGTACTTC.

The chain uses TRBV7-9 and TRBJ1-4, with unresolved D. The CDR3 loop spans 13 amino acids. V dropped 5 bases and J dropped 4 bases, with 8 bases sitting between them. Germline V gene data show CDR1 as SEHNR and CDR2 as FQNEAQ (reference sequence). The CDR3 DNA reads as TGTGCCAGCAGCCCGGTAGATAATGAAAAACTGTTTTTT. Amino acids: CASSPVDNEKLFF.

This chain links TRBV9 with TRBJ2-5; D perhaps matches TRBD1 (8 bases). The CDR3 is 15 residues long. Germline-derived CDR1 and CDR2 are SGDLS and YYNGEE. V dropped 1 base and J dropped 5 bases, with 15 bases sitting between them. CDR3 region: CASSVSGTGGETQYF. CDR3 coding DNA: TGTGCCAGCAGCGTAAGCGGGACAGGAGGCGAGACCCAGTACTTC. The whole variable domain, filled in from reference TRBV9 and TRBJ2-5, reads DSGVTQTPKHLITATGQRVTLRCSPRSGDLSVYWYQQSLDQGLQFLIQYYNGEERAKGNILERFSAQQFPDLHSELNLSSLELGDSALYFCASSVSGTGGETQYFGPGTRLLVL.

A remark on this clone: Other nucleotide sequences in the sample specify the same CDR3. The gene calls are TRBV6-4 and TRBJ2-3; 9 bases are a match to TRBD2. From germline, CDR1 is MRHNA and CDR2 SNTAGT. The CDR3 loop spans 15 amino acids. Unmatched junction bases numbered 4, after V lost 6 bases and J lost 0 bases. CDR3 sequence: CASSPGLASTDTQYF. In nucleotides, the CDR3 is TGTGCCAGCAGCCCCGGACTAGCGAGCACAGATACGCAGTATTTT.

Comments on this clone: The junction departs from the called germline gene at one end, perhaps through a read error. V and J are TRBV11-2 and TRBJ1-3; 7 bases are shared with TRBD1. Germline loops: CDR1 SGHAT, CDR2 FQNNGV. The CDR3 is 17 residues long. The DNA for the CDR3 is TGTGCCAGCAGCCTAGACCCAGGGGGTAGCTCTGGAAACACCATATATTTT. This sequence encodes CASSLDPGGSSGNTIYF.

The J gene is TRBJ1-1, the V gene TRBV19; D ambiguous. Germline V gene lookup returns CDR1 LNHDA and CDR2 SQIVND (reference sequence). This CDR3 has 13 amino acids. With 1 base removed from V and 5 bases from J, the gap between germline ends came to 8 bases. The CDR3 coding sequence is TGTGCCAGTAGTATAGGTTCGGGGACTGAAGCTTTCTTT. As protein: CASSIGSGTEAFF.

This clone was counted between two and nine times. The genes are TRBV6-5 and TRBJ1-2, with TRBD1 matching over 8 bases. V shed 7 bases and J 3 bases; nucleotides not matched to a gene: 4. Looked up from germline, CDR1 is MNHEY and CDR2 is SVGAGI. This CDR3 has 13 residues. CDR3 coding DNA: TGTGCCAGCATCGGACAGGGTGACTATGGCTACACCTTC. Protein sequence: CASIGQGDYGYTF.